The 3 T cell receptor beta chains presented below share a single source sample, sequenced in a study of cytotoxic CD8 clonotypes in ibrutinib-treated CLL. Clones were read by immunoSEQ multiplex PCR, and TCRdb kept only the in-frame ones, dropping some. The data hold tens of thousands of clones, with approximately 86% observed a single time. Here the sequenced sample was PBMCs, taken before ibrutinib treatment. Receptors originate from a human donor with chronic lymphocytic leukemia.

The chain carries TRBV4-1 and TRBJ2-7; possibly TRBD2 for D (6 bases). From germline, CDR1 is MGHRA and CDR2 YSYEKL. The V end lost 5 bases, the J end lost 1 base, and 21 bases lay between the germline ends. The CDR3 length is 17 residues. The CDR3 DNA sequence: TGCGCCAGCAGCGAATTCCCGGTAGCGGAGGCTTCCTACGAGCAGTACTTC. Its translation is CASSEFPVAEASYEQYF.

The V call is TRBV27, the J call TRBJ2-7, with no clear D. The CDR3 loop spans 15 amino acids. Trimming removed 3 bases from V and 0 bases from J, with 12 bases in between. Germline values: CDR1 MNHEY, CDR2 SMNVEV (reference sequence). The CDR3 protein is CASSLSGRSSYEQYF. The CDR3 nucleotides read TGTGCCAGCAGTTTGAGTGGCAGGAGCTCCTACGAGCAGTACTTC.

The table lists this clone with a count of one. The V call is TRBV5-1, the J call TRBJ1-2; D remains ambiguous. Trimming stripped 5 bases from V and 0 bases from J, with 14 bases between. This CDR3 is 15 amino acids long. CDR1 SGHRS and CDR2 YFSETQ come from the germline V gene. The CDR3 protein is CASRGGENPNYGYTF. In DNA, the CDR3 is TGCGCCAGCAGAGGAGGAGAAAACCCTAACTATGGCTACACCTTC. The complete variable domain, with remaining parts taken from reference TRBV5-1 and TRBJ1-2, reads KAGVTQTPRYLIKTRGQQVTLSCSPISGHRSVSWYQQTPGQGLQFLFEYFSETQRNKGNFPGRFSGRQFSNSRSEMNVSTLELGDSALYLCASRGGENPNYGYTFGSGTRLTVV.